This T cell receptor (beta chain) appears in the sequencing data of a study of blood T cell repertoires in COVID-19. V was clipped by 5 bases and J by 0 bases, with 11 bases between them. Germline CDR1 and CDR2: SGHTA and FQGNSA. This CDR3 region has 16 residues. Profiled with immunoSEQ multiplex PCR; TCRdb holds only in-frame clones, not every one. This table has 120,000 or so clones, roughly four fifths appearing once. This receptor was identified in a woman in her fifties or sixties with acute or convalescent COVID-19. The genes are TRBV7-2 and TRBJ1-6; D possibly corresponds to TRBD1 (5 bases). Specimen: peripheral blood. The CDR3 coding sequence is TGTGCCAGCAGCCCGAACAGGCTCTCCTATAATTCACCCCTCCACTTT. Translating it yields CASSPNRLSYNSPLHF.